The 9 T cell receptor beta chains below were found in one sample sequenced in a study of T cells in Graves' hyperthyroidism and ophthalmopathy. Amplification yielded TCR beta CDR3 regions, with RNA transcripts as the source. The primer set for the first-round RT-PCR of the TCR CDR3 was HTBI. TCRdb ran MiXCR on the multiplex PCR reads and lists one entry per CDR3 protein. Among about 570,000 distinct CDR3 sequences listed, just over 45% were seen once. The sequencing input was peripheral blood or thyroid tissue (not recorded which). These receptors originate from an adult woman with Graves' disease, either hyperthyroidism or ophthalmopathy (not recorded which).

A few counts support this clonotype. Since no conserved phenylalanine or tryptophan closes the CDR3, a read error is the likely cause. The chain joins TRBV7-3 to TRBJ2-7; D not resolved. The J call is doubtful: the DNA matches TRBJ2-6 better. CDR3 length equals 8 residues. Germline loops: CDR1 SGHTA, CDR2 FQGTGA. The CDR3 reads CASSPLTS. In DNA, the CDR3 is TGTGCCAGCAGCCCCCTGACTAGC.

J is TRBJ2-2 and V is TRBV7-9; D is possibly TRBD1 or TRBD2 (5 bases each). The germline V and J ends were trimmed by 3 bases and 10 bases, with 21 bases remaining between them. The germline V gene has CDR1 SEHNR and CDR2 FQNEAQ (reference sequence). The CDR3 contains 16 residues. This chain's CDR3 is CASSFRETRLEEELFF. CDR3 in DNA: TGTGCCAGCAGCTTCAGGGAGACGAGGTTGGAAGAGGAGCTGTTTTTT.

V usage is TRBV5-1 and J usage is TRBJ1-1; 8 nucleotides agree with TRBD1. The CDR3 consists of 15 residues. CDR1 and CDR2 (germline): SGHRS, YFSETQ. The junction had 9 bases not matched to a gene; V was cut back by 3 bases and J by 5 bases. CDR3 residues: CASSSGQGRETEAFF. The DNA for the CDR3 is TGCGCCAGCAGCTCCGGACAGGGAAGGGAAACTGAAGCTTTCTTT.

As DNA, the CDR3 is TGTGCCAGCAGCAATTCAGGGGGCGCAGACTGTGGCTACACCTTC. It yields the protein CASSNSGGADCGYTF. The chain couples TRBV11-1 to TRBJ1-2, with 8 bases aligning to TRBD1. The CDR3 extends over 15 amino acids. With 5 bases clipped from V and 7 bases from J, the junction kept 12 bases outside the gene matches. The germline V gene has CDR1 SGHAT and CDR2 FQDESV (reference sequence). Full variable domain (rest looked up from reference TRBV11-1 and TRBJ1-2): EAEVAQSPRYKITEKSQAVAFWCDPISGHATLYWYRQILGQGPELLVQFQDESVVDDSQLPKDRFSAERLKGVDSTLKIQPAELGDSAMYLCASSNSGGADCGYTFGSGTRLTVV.

The CDR3 DNA sequence: TGTGCCACCAGCAGCTTGGAAGGAGGCAATCAGCCCCAGCATTTT. Encoded protein: CATSSLEGGNQPQHF. The V call is TRBV15, the J call TRBJ1-5, with D unclear. V was shortened by 3 bases and J by 2 bases, with 11 bases between the two germline ends. CDR3 length: 15 amino acids. CDR1 is LNHNV and CDR2 is YYDKDF in the germline V gene (reference sequence).

With respect to this clonotype: The DNA is left out, because the CDR3 cannot be placed on it with certainty; the CDR3 is given as TCRdb lists it. V and J are TRBV2 and TRBJ1-5. CDR1 and CDR2 from the germline V gene are SNHLY and FYNNEI. The CDR3 spans 18 residues, counting both ends. CDR3 sequence reads: CASLLAGWSQYFGAPQHF.

The CDR3 region has the DNA TGCGCCAGCAGCTTTCCCGACAGGGGCGAGCAGTACTTC. It encodes CASSFPDRGEQYF. The chain joins TRBV5-1 to TRBJ2-7, with TRBD1 matching 8 bases. The junction had 4 bases not matched to a gene; V was cut back by 2 bases and J by 6 bases. This CDR3 has 13 amino acids. The V gene's germline CDR1 is SGHRS and CDR2 YFSETQ.

The rearrangement uses TRBV12-3 or TRBV12-4 and TRBJ1-2; D remains unclear. The CDR3 is made up of 12 amino acids. V shed 5 bases and J shed 7 bases, with 11 bases lying between them. CDR3 DNA sequence: TGTGCCAGCAGTCCCTTAGACCGTGGCTACACCTTC. Protein product: CASSPLDRGYTF.

The CDR3 nucleotides are TGTGCCACCAGTGGGGGGACGATAAATTCACCCCTCCACTTT. It is translated as CATSGGTINSPLHF. The chain carries TRBV15 and TRBJ1-6; a possible D gene is TRBD1 (5 bases). This CDR3 comprises 14 residues. Germline CDR1 LNHNV, CDR2 YYDKDF (reference sequence). V dropped 6 bases and J dropped 7 bases, with 13 bases sitting between them.